This TCR beta chain was identified in a study of blood T cell repertoires in COVID-19. Profiled with immunoSEQ multiplex PCR; TCRdb holds only in-frame clones, not every one. The sample records some 98,000 clones, around 82% being singletons. Germline CDR1 and CDR2: SGHTA and FQGTGA. The CDR3 totals 14 residues. Trimming took 3 bases from V and 5 from J, leaving 11 bases between them. The genes are TRBV7-3 and TRBJ2-1, with a tentative D call TRBD2 (5 bases). The clonotype comes from a man aged 65 to 79 with active or convalescent COVID-19. Source material: peripheral blood. The CDR3 region is CASSLFPGDNEQFF. The CDR3, as DNA: TGTGCCAGCAGCTTGTTTCCCGGGGACAATGAGCAGTTCTTC.